A single sample is the source of the 28 T cell receptor beta chains below, sequenced in a study of T-cell memory formation after mild COVID-19. Each CDR3 protein is one row after TCRdb ran MiXCR on the 5' RACE reads. The sample records 55,000 to 75,000 distinct CDR3 sequences, 25% to 35% being singletons. Sequenced material: PBMCs or a T cell subset sorted from them (not recorded which). The source is a man between 18 and 35 years old who had mild COVID-19 (a few samples of this study predate the infection). Cell type and time point are not known.

In its sample, this clonotype was seen a few times. This rearrangement joins TRBV10-3 to TRBJ2-7, with TRBD1 identical over 8 bases. With V trimmed by 10 bases and J by 6 bases, 17 bases remained unmatched. Germline values: CDR1 ENHRY, CDR2 SYGVKD. The CDR3 spans 15 residues. CDR3 nucleotides: TGTGCCACCGCCGCCCCCGGGACAGGTCCTAGCGAGCAGTACTTC. As protein: CATAAPGTGPSEQYF.

The V gene is TRBV7-2, the J gene TRBJ1-5, with D hard to call. This CDR3 spans 13 amino acids. V was cut by 3 bases and J by 4 bases, with 7 bases left in between. The germline V gene encodes CDR1 SGHTA and CDR2 FQGNSA. The CDR3 protein is CASSLTENQPQHF. The CDR3 nucleotides read TGTGCCAGCAGCTTGACCGAAAATCAGCCCCAGCATTTT.

This clonotype came up a few times. The chain joins TRBV12-3 or TRBV12-4 to TRBJ2-4; D might be TRBD1 or TRBD2, each matching 6 bases. V shed 7 bases and J shed 5 bases, with 12 bases lying between them. The CDR3 spans 13 residues. Here the CDR3 reads CASNGGAENIQYF. The CDR3 nucleotides read TGTGCCAGCAACGGGGGCGCTGAAAACATTCAGTACTTC.

A few counts support this clonotype. The genes are TRBV28 and TRBJ2-2; D is unclear. The CDR3 totals 12 residues. V was trimmed by 5 bases and J by 3 bases, leaving 4 bases between them. CDR1 and CDR2 from the germline V gene are MDHEN and SYDVKM. CDR3 sequence (DNA): TGTGCCAGCAGTGCCTACACCGGGGAGCTGTTTTTT. Translating gives CASSAYTGELFF.

This clonotype occurred many times. This sequence joins TRBV29-1 and TRBJ2-5, with 11 nucleotides matching TRBD2. Trimming took 3 bases from V and 5 from J; bases not matched to a gene: 8. Germline CDR1 is SQVTM and CDR2 is ANQGSEA. This CDR3 is built from 15 residues. The CDR3 here is CSVELTSGGRETQYF. The CDR3 region has the DNA TGCAGCGTTGAGCTAACTAGCGGGGGCAGGGAGACCCAGTACTTC.

In its sample, this clonotype was seen many times. The genes are TRBV5-1 and TRBJ2-1; 10 bases line up with TRBD2. Per the germline V gene, CDR1 is SGHRS and CDR2 is YFSETQ. With 2 bases clipped from V and 8 bases from J, the junction kept 7 bases outside the gene matches. This CDR3 region has 15 residues. The CDR3 region is CASSFTSGGADEQFF. Here the CDR3 DNA reads TGCGCCAGCAGCTTCACGAGCGGGGGGGCCGATGAGCAGTTCTTC.

The chain has TRBV7-9 and TRBJ2-7; no reliable D call. The CDR3 covers 12 residues. Germline V gene data show CDR1 as SEHNR and CDR2 as FQNEAQ (reference sequence). The V and J ends lost 1 base and 0 bases respectively, with 1 base between them. CDR3 coding DNA: TGTGCCAGCAGCTTAGGCTCCTACGAGCAGTACGTC. Encoded protein: CASSLGSYEQYV.

Many counts were recorded for this clonotype. V gene TRBV5-1 combines with J gene TRBJ2-4; 7 nucleotides match TRBD1. Germline V gene sequence: CDR1 SGHRS, CDR2 YFSETQ. This CDR3 contains 17 residues. With 4 bases clipped from V and 0 bases from J, the junction kept 10 bases outside the gene matches. The CDR3 sequence is CASSQGGQALAKNIQYF. CDR3 DNA: TGCGCCAGCAGCCAGGGTGGACAGGCGCTAGCCAAAAACATTCAGTACTTC.

This chain uses TRBV4-1 with TRBJ1-2; D perhaps matches TRBD1 (6 bases). The length of the CDR3 is 14 residues. Germline CDR1 reads MGHRA; CDR2 reads YSYEKL. Between the trimmed V and J ends, which lost 0 bases and 4 bases, there was a span of 9 bases. DNA for the CDR3: TGCGCCAGCAGCCAAGAACAGACAGGCTATGGCTACACCTTC. This codes for CASSQEQTGYGYTF.

This clonotype showed up just a few times. The chain is built from TRBV24-1 and TRBJ2-7, with TRBD1 as a possible D gene (5 bases). Trimming removed 0 bases at V and 5 bases at J, with 10 bases between. CDR3 length: 14 residues. Germline CDR1 reads KGHDR; CDR2 reads SFDVKD. The chain's CDR3 is CATSDLSQAHEQYV. The CDR3, as DNA: TGTGCCACCAGTGATTTGTCACAGGCCCACGAGCAGTACGTC.

The chain is built from TRBV20-1 and TRBJ1-1; the D is unclear. CDR1 is DFQATT and CDR2 is SNEGSKA in the germline V gene (reference sequence). This CDR3 has 14 residues. The CDR3 DNA is TGCAGCCCTCTCAAGGGTAAACGGAGCACTGAAGCTTTCTTT. Residues: CSPLKGKRSTEAFF.

The chain combines TRBV7-9 with TRBJ1-1; no firm D call. Germline CDR1 is SEHNR and CDR2 is FQNEAQ (reference sequence). The CDR3 covers 13 residues. The V end was cut by 5 bases, the J end by 8 bases, with 15 bases between. Here the CDR3 DNA reads TGTGCCAGCAGCCAGGTGGCAGCCGCGGAAGCTTTCTTT. Residues: CASSQVAAAEAFF.

The V and J genes are TRBV4-3 and TRBJ1-4; no clear D gene. This CDR3 comprises 14 residues. Trimming stripped 0 bases from V and 8 bases from J, with 10 bases between. The germline gives CDR1 LGHNA, CDR2 YSLEER. The CDR3 loop reads CASSQDVAREKLFF. In nucleotides, the CDR3 is TGCGCCAGCAGCCAAGACGTGGCACGCGAAAAACTGTTTTTT.

The chain joins TRBV18 to TRBJ1-1; D is unresolved. CDR3 length: 13 residues. The germline V gene has CDR1 KGHSH and CDR2 LQKENI. V gave up 5 bases and J gave up 1 base, with 8 bases separating them. CDR3 sequence (DNA): TGTGCCAGCTCAGACCAGGCGAACACTGAAGCTTTCTTT. Its translation is CASSDQANTEAFF.

The chain links TRBV5-5 to TRBJ1-2; the D gene is possibly TRBD1 (5 bases). V was pared by 1 base and J by 4 bases, with 14 bases between. The CDR3 has 15 residues. CDR1 SGHKS and CDR2 YYEKEE come from the germline V gene (reference sequence). CDR3 DNA: TGTGCCAGCAGCTTGCTCATCGACAGCCCCTATGGCTACACCTTC. Its protein is CASSLLIDSPYGYTF.

The chain recombines TRBV6-4 with TRBJ2-3, with 8 positions matching TRBD2. The CDR3 sequence is 16 residues long. V shed 3 bases, J shed 2 bases, and the junction held 7 bases outside the gene matches. The germline V gene encodes CDR1 MRHNA and CDR2 SNTAGT. CDR3 loop: CASSEAGGKHTDTQYF. In nucleotides, the CDR3 is TGTGCCAGCAGTGAGGCGGGGGGAAAACACACAGATACGCAGTATTTT.

The V call is TRBV28, the J call TRBJ2-7, with D perhaps matching TRBD1 or TRBD2 (7 bases each). This CDR3 comprises 16 residues. CDR1 is MDHEN, CDR2 SYDVKM, per germline. The V end was cut by 5 bases, the J end by 1 base, with 18 bases between. CDR3 sequence: CASSPSTGRGSYEQYV. CDR3 DNA: TGTGCCAGCAGTCCCTCGACAGGGCGGGGGTCCTACGAGCAGTACGTC.

The CDR3 DNA follows: TGTGCCAGCAGTTACGATTTGAACACTGAAGCTTTCTTT. This sequence encodes CASSYDLNTEAFF. J is TRBJ1-1 and V is TRBV7-6, with D unclear. Trimming removed 6 bases at V and 0 bases at J, with 8 bases between. In germline, CDR1 is SGHVS, CDR2 FNYEAQ. CDR3 length equals 13 residues. The full variable domain, in which reference TRBV7-6 and TRBJ1-1 provide the parts outside the CDR3, is GAGVSQSPRYKVTKRGQDVALRCDPISGHVSLYWYRQALGQGPEFLTYFNYEAQQDKSGLPNDRFSAERPEGSISTLTIQRTEQRDSAMYRCASSYDLNTEAFFGQGTRLTVV.

In this sample, this clonotype turned up a few times. CDR3 DNA sequence: TGTGCCAGCAGCACAAGGGGGGGCTACGAGCAGTACTTC. It encodes CASSTRGGYEQYF. V gene TRBV11-2 combines with J gene TRBJ2-7; a weak D match, TRBD2 (7 bases). CDR1 SGHAT and CDR2 FQNNGV come from the germline V gene. This CDR3 contains 13 residues. V dropped 5 bases and J dropped 3 bases, with 11 bases sitting between them.

A few counts support this clonotype. The gene calls are TRBV7-8 and TRBJ2-3; no clear D gene. This CDR3 comprises 12 residues. Trimming left V 0 bases short and J 6 bases short, with 4 bases between. Germline-derived CDR1 and CDR2 are SGHVS and FQNEAQ. CDR3 sequence (DNA): TGTGCCAGCAGCTTAGCGCTGGATACGCAGTATTTT. This encodes CASSLALDTQYF.

This clonotype was found a few times. This sequence joins TRBV5-1 and TRBJ2-1; 7 bases are shared with TRBD1. Per germline, CDR1 SGHRS and CDR2 YFSETQ. V trimming: 0 bases; J trimming: 7 bases; junction bases outside the gene matches: 7. There are 15 residues in the CDR3. CDR3 residues: CASSLGGGASNEQFF. DNA of the CDR3: TGCGCCAGCAGCTTGGGAGGGGGCGCATCAAATGAGCAGTTCTTC.

The rearrangement uses TRBV7-8 and TRBJ2-2; the D is unclear. The CDR3 length is 14 residues. Per germline, CDR1 SGHVS and CDR2 FQNEAQ. The V and J ends lost 4 bases and 1 base respectively, with 7 bases between them. Here the CDR3 DNA reads TGTGCCAGCAGCTCAGGTGTGAACACCGGGGAGCTGTTTTTT. Its protein is CASSSGVNTGELFF.

For the CDR3, the DNA is TGTGCCAGCAGTCCCACTAGCGGGGGGGCGGTCGGGGAGCTGTTTTTT. Translation gives CASSPTSGGAVGELFF. This chain links TRBV12-3 or TRBV12-4 with TRBJ2-2, with 13 bases that match TRBD2. The CDR3 has 16 amino acids. V gave up 5 bases and J gave up 7 bases; unmatched junction bases: 7.

The rearrangement joins TRBV3-1 to TRBJ2-3; 8 nucleotides line up with TRBD2. Germline values: CDR1 LGHDT, CDR2 YNNKEL (reference sequence). With 2 bases clipped from V and 5 bases from J, the junction kept 9 bases outside the gene matches. The CDR3 has 16 amino acids. CDR3 coding DNA: TGTGCCAGCAGCCAATCCGAACGGGGGGGCCTAGATACGCAGTATTTT. It translates to CASSQSERGGLDTQYF.

The chain carries TRBV27 and TRBJ1-1, with D tentatively TRBD1 (6 bases). The germline CDR1 and CDR2 sequences are MNHEY and SMNVEV (reference sequence). CDR3 size: 13 residues. The V and J ends lost 5 bases and 0 bases respectively, with 7 bases between them. The chain's CDR3 is CASSTGLNTEAFF. DNA of the CDR3: TGTGCCAGCAGTACAGGGTTGAACACTGAAGCTTTCTTT.

This chain links TRBV12-3 or TRBV12-4 with TRBJ2-1, with 13 bases that match TRBD2. V was pared by 4 bases and J by 10 bases, with 10 bases of the junction left unmatched. This CDR3 spans 16 amino acids. CDR3 amino acids: CASSSRLAGGLVEQFF. The CDR3 DNA is TGTGCCAGCAGTTCCCGACTAGCGGGGGGCCTCGTGGAGCAGTTCTTC.

This sequence joins TRBV7-9 and TRBJ2-3; no firm D call. Germline loops: CDR1 SEHNR, CDR2 FQNEAQ (reference sequence). This CDR3 has 17 amino acids. The V gene lost 5 bases and the J gene lost 5 bases, with 23 bases spanning the gap. The CDR3, as DNA: TGTGCCAGCAGCGTTGTCCACCGGGCCCTCGACGGAGATACGCAGTATTTT. It encodes CASSVVHRALDGDTQYF.

This sequence joins TRBV11-2 and TRBJ1-1; D gene uncertain. V lost 2 bases and J lost 1, with 5 bases in between. The CDR3 consists of 13 residues. CDR1 is SGHAT and CDR2 is FQNNGV in the germline V gene. The DNA of the CDR3 is TGTGCCAGCAGCTTATTCGAGAACACTGAAGCTTTCTTT. As protein: CASSLFENTEAFF.